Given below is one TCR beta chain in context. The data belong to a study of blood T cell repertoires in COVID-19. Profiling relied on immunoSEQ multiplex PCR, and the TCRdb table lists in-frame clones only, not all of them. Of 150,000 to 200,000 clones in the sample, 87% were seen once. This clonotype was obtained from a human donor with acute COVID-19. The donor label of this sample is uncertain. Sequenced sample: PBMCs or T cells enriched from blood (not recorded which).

CDR3 nucleotides: TGCGCCAGCAGCGCCGGAGGCTGGAGCACTGAAGCTTTCTTT. Amino acid sequence: CASSAGGWSTEAFF. The chain employs TRBV5-1 and TRBJ1-1; D ambiguous. The CDR3 covers 14 residues. CDR1 SGHRS and CDR2 YFSETQ come from the germline V gene. Deletions cut 4 bases from V and 4 bases from J, with 14 bases between.